Given below is one TCR beta chain in context. Its antigen is not yet known. Base qualities are missing; no much larger clone stands one base away. Early-stage hepatocellular carcinoma was present in all patients, and no therapy was administered to any patient before surgical resection. The sampled areas showed no macroscopic signs of necrosis or hemorrhage. Multiple regions from a couple of patients were subjected to TCR sequencing (ImmunoSeq). Frozen tissue samples from resection were taken at least 1 cm away from one another. Samples labelled N came from nontumoral liver tissue adjacent to the tumor. Genomic DNA was extracted from bulk tissue using the DNeasy blood and tissue kit. The entry originates in a study of intratumoral heterogeneity in liver cancer. Concerning the study at large: Across the full roughly 14-patient cohort, most patients were male and a median age of 63 years was recorded. To examine intratumor heterogeneity, the study integrated RNA-seq, DNA sequencing, TCR-seq and SNP array data obtained from multiple regions of hepatocellular carcinoma specimens. The overall cohort comprised around 72 multiregional samples from 14 HCC patients, with roughly 51 tumoral and about 20 adjacent nontumoral regions.

Taken from the germline V gene, the CDR1 and CDR2 loops are MNHEY and SVGAGI. The CDR3 holds 15 amino acids from the cysteine to the phenylalanine. Only the CDR3 DNA stays, 45 bases, in frame from base 1. Between the V and J ends, shortened by 0 bases and 6 bases respectively, the junction contains 14 bases. What the work shows at the level of the full study, not this receptor alone: The authors noted a relatively low number of patients and under-sampled tumor-infiltrating lymphocyte representation as limitations.

Using the immunoSEQ assay, the TCR beta chain CDR3 regions were sequenced from genomic DNA. Rearranged VDJ segments were amplified with primers annealing to V and J segments. The published analysis was carried out like this. The ImmunoSeq Analyzer software was used to compute clonality and richness metrics. To find clones with differing abundance between regions, Fisher's exact test was applied together with a beta-binomial method for extra stringency. Not all clones reach the TCRdb copy of this immuneACCESS table, which keeps in-frame sequences only. Checked studies attribute under half of the gap to unresolved V genes and leave the rest unexplained. That table gives V, J and clone size, and the DNA gave D and trimming. The sample table holds over 20,000 clones, of which 73% were seen once. The ten largest account for about a sixth of the sample.

The source material was tumor-adjacent normal tissue, sampled before any cancer treatment. This clonotype originated in a woman in her 70s with hepatocellular carcinoma. The chain couples TRBV6-5 to TRBJ1-2; the D segment cannot be called with confidence. This receptor carries the CDR3 CASSYSSDLTHGYTF. Here is the DNA: TGTGCCAGCAGTTACTCTAGCGACCTCACGCATGGCTACACCTTC.